What follows is one T cell receptor beta chain and its context. This clonotype was observed a few times. No cognate antigen has been identified for it. No base-level quality is on record; no much larger clone is a single base apart. The data are from a study of early T cells in non-severe SARS-CoV-2 infection (dated by TCRdb to 2020 to 2023). Regarding the research as a whole: Because TCR sequencing was done on bulk RNA from unsorted whole blood, the alpha and beta chains could not be paired.

The CDR3 holds 14 amino acids from the cysteine to the phenylalanine. The read is trimmed to its CDR3 DNA, 42 bases read in frame from base 1. V sheds 3 bases and J sheds 1 base, leaving 10 bases between their ends. For CDR1 and CDR2, the germline V gene (reference sequence) lists DFQATT and SNEGSKA. The method behind the library was 5' RACE. The instrument given in TCRdb is NextSeq 500. The TCR library protocol attached unique molecular identifiers to individual cDNA molecules to correct for sequencing error and PCR bias. Both TCR alpha and beta chains were sequenced, and tight co-correlation was observed between alpha and beta sequence abundances in each sample. Under the source paper's analysis protocol: V gene, J gene and CDR3 annotation of TCR sequences was performed with Decombinator V4. TCRs were defined as expanded if a significant change between any two time points was detected under a Poisson model with p below 0.0001. TCR abundances were normalised to the total number of TCRs sequenced per sample and expressed as counts per million. MAIT TCRs were defined by TRAV1-2 paired with TRAJ12, TRAJ20 or TRAJ33, and iNKT TCRs by TRAV10 paired with TRAJ18. VDJdb, accessed 1 November 2021, was searched for CMV, EBV and SARS-CoV-2 annotated TCRs, excluding TCRs annotated for multiple antigens. TCRdb reprocessing: public reads trimmed at Q25 with fastp, clones called with MiXCR, in-frame beta chains kept. For every CDR3 protein sequence, its rows merge into one entry that carries the most common genes and DNA. The V and J calls and clone size are TCRdb's, not the authors'. The sample table records 100,000 to 130,000 distinct CDR3 sequences; around 10% of these occur just once. Around 3% of the sample belongs to the ten largest clones.

Findings and caveats that apply to the study as a whole: VDJdb matching was skewed toward anti-spike CD8 responses and likely underestimated virus-specific expansions by missing private and CD4 specificities.

This was a case-control study nested in a cohort of healthcare workers in London, UK, who had nasopharyngeal swab PCR tests and blood samples taken every week. Between 23 and 31 March 2020, the week of the UK lockdown, healthcare workers were enrolled and then followed up weekly for as long as 16 weeks. Sequenced material: whole blood. The chain was built from TRBV20-1 and TRBJ2-1, and TRBD2 may be the D gene, going by 6 matching bases. This TCR derives from an adult who was a healthcare worker with PCR-confirmed SARS-CoV-2 infection or an uninfected control (not recorded which). In nucleotides, the sequence is TGCAGTGCTAGCCGCGCGGGATCCTACAATGAGCAGTTCTTC. It codes for CSASRAGSYNEQFF.